The 32 T cell receptor beta chains presented below share a single source sample, sequenced in a study of T cells in Graves' hyperthyroidism and ophthalmopathy (dated by TCRdb to about 2019). The method was multiplex PCR. Instrument on record: Illumina HiSeq 2000. The TCR beta CDR3 regions were amplified from RNA transcripts. The TCR CDR3 was subjected to a first round of RT-PCR using the HTBI primer set and the Qiagen OneStep RT-PCR kit. TCRdb's own reprocessing of the public reads used fastp at Q25 and MiXCR and kept productive beta chains. Every entry covers one CDR3 protein and lists the most common genes and DNA from its rows. The sample table contains roughly 710,000 distinct CDR3 sequences; only one count was recorded for 35% of them. Clones ranked in the top ten supply roughly 31% of the sample. Material: blood. All receptors come from a woman aged 40 to 50 with Graves' hyperthyroidism.

This clonotype occurred a few times. V usage is TRBV5-5 and J usage is TRBJ1-6, with a possible D match to TRBD1 (5 bases). V was clipped by 0 bases and J by 7 bases, with 14 bases between them. The CDR3 sequence is 16 residues long. Germline CDR1 reads SGHKS; CDR2 reads YYEKEE (reference sequence). CDR3 sequence reads: CASSLEQGRRNSPLHF. The DNA for the CDR3 is TGTGCCAGCAGCTTGGAGCAGGGTCGGAGGAATTCACCCCTCCACTTT.

This clonotype was seen repeatedly, ten times or more. This chain uses TRBV6-6 with TRBJ1-1; the D is unclear. V dropped 0 bases and J dropped 6 bases, with 8 bases sitting between them. Per germline, CDR1 MNHNY and CDR2 SVGAGI (reference sequence). This CDR3 comprises 13 residues. DNA for the CDR3: TGTGCCAGCAGTTACTCAGCCCCAGCTGAAGCTTTCTTT. Encoded protein: CASSYSAPAEAFF.

On this clonotype: A much larger clone differs by one base, so this may be a read error. This chain joins TRBV20-1 and TRBJ2-5; 10 nucleotides line up with TRBD2. The V and J ends lost 3 bases and 10 bases, in that order; junction bases with no gene match: 11. The CDR3 is made up of 14 amino acids. CDR1 is DFQATT and CDR2 is SNEGSKA in the germline V gene (reference sequence). CDR3 sequence reads: CSARDSAGGDNQYF. In DNA, the CDR3 is TGCAGTGCTAGGGATTCAGCGGGGGGGGATAACCAGTACTTC.

This clonotype was detected only a few times. The chain has TRBV20-1 and TRBJ1-2, with 7 bases lining up with TRBD1. Unmatched junction bases numbered 3, after V lost 1 base and J lost 4 bases. The CDR3 is made up of 13 amino acids. Germline V lookup: CDR1 DFQATT, CDR2 SNEGSKA (reference sequence). The CDR3 DNA reads as TGCAGTGCTAGAGGACAGGGTGTCTATGGCTACACCTTC. Translated, it gives CSARGQGVYGYTF.

This clonotype was seen a few times. V gene TRBV19 combines with J gene TRBJ2-2; D perhaps matches TRBD2 (5 bases). Germline V lookup: CDR1 LNHDA, CDR2 SQIVND (reference sequence). V lost 9 bases and J lost 3, with 11 bases in between. CDR3 size: 13 residues. CDR3 in amino acids: CARRAWHTGELFF. CDR3 bases: TGTGCCAGGAGGGCGTGGCACACCGGGGAGCTGTTTTTT.

This clonotype showed up just a few times. V and J are TRBV5-5 and TRBJ1-5, with 10 bases matching TRBD1. V trimming: 2 bases; J trimming: 3 bases; junction bases outside the gene matches: 5. This CDR3 spans 16 amino acids. CDR1 is SGHKS and CDR2 is YYEKEE in the germline V gene (reference sequence). CDR3 residues: CASSFRGTGANQPQHF. CDR3 sequence (DNA): TGTGCCAGCAGCTTTCGTGGGACAGGGGCCAATCAGCCCCAGCATTTT.

In its sample, this clonotype was seen many times. This chain uses TRBV19 with TRBJ1-4; D gene uncertain. The CDR3 runs 16 residues. Deletions cut 5 bases from V and 7 bases from J, with 20 bases between. The germline gives CDR1 LNHDA, CDR2 SQIVND (reference sequence). CDR3 coding DNA: TGTGCCAGTAGTCTCCCCGGCGGGGATGGAGGTGAAAAACTGTTTTTT. Translation gives CASSLPGGDGGEKLFF.

This chain joins TRBV9 and TRBJ2-2; a possible D gene is TRBD1 (6 bases). This CDR3 contains 16 residues. Trimming removed 3 bases at V and 6 bases at J, with 18 bases between. Germline V CDR1 and CDR2: SGDLS, YYNGEE. CDR3: CASSAYRVPTSGELFF. DNA for the CDR3: TGTGCCAGCAGCGCGTACAGGGTCCCGACCTCCGGGGAGCTGTTTTTT. Full variable domain (rest looked up from reference TRBV9 and TRBJ2-2): DSGVTQTPKHLITATGQRVTLRCSPRSGDLSVYWYQQSLDQGLQFLIQYYNGEERAKGNILERFSAQQFPDLHSELNLSSLELGDSALYFCASSAYRVPTSGELFFGEGSRLTVL.

The chain links TRBV10-3 to TRBJ2-7; D is possibly TRBD2 (5 bases). The germline V and J ends were trimmed by 2 bases and 7 bases, with 15 bases remaining between them. Germline V gives CDR1 ENHRY, CDR2 SYGVKD. The CDR3 loop spans 14 amino acids. The CDR3 DNA sequence: TGTGCCATCAGTGAGACCTCAACCGGGGATGAGCAGTACTTC. Amino acid sequence: CAISETSTGDEQYF.

Points on this clonotype: A much bigger clone sits one base away, suggesting this may be a read error. This chain links TRBV24-1 with TRBJ1-2, with D uncertain. CDR1 and CDR2 from the germline V gene are KGHDR and SFDVKD. There are 14 residues in the CDR3. Trimming cost V 1 base and J 8 bases, with 13 bases left between them. The CDR3 region is CATSDLLRVTGYTF. The DNA for the CDR3 is TGTGCCACCAGTGATTTACTAAGGGTGACGGGCTACACCTTC.

This clonotype was recorded at least ten times. The chain is built from TRBV20-1 and TRBJ2-5; unclear D gene. The ends were cut back, 5 bases at V and 5 bases at J, with 15 bases in the middle. CDR1 and CDR2 (germline): DFQATT, SNEGSKA (reference sequence). The CDR3 runs to 13 residues. In DNA form, the CDR3 reads TGCAGTGCTCCGATCCCTTTGGGGGAGACCCAGTACTTC. The encoded protein is CSAPIPLGETQYF.

The chain is built from TRBV10-3 and TRBJ2-2; 14 bases line up with TRBD2. The CDR3 runs 19 residues. Trimming took 3 bases from V and 0 from J; bases not matched to a gene: 6. Germline CDR1 reads ENHRY; CDR2 reads SYGVKD. The CDR3 DNA sequence: TGTGCCATCAGTGAACGGACTAGCGGGGGGACACCGAACACCGGGGAGCTGTTTTTT. Residues: CAISERTSGGTPNTGELFF.

The V and J genes are TRBV19 and TRBJ1-2; no reliable D call. This CDR3 comprises 15 residues. Per the germline V gene, CDR1 is LNHDA and CDR2 is SQIVND (reference sequence). Trimming pared 9 bases from V and 3 bases from J, leaving 20 bases between. CDR3 nucleotides: TGTGCCAGCAGTTTACTAACTAGGCCCCACTATGGCTACACCTTC. Translation: CASSLLTRPHYGYTF. The full variable domain, its missing parts supplied by reference TRBV19 and TRBJ1-2, is DGGITQSPKYLFRKEGQNVTLSCEQNLNHDAMYWYRQDPGQGLRLIYYSQIVNDFQKGDIAEGYSVSREKKESFPLTVTSAQKNPTAFYLCASSLLTRPHYGYTFGSGTRLTVV.

The V call is TRBV7-2, the J call TRBJ2-2, with D unresolved. Germline CDR1 reads SGHTA; CDR2 reads FQGNSA. V was pared by 3 bases and J by 7 bases, with 9 bases between. This CDR3 contains 13 residues. The CDR3 loop is CASSLLGYGELFF. Here the CDR3 DNA reads TGTGCCAGCAGCTTGCTGGGGTACGGGGAGCTGTTTTTT.

The CDR3 spells CASRLPPGLAGEDQETQYF. The CDR3 DNA reads as TGTGCCAGCAGGCTACCTCCGGGACTAGCGGGGGAGGACCAAGAGACCCAGTACTTC. V is TRBV7-9 and J is TRBJ2-5; 14 nucleotides line up with TRBD2. CDR3 length: 19 residues. Germline CDR1 SEHNR, CDR2 FQNEAQ (reference sequence). V was pared by 6 bases and J by 0 bases, with 12 bases of the junction left unmatched.

The V gene is TRBV5-4, the J gene TRBJ2-7; D is perhaps TRBD2 (6 bases). The ends were cut back, 9 bases at V and 0 bases at J, with 16 bases in the middle. The CDR3 length is 14 residues. CDR1 SGHNT and CDR2 YYREEE come from the germline V gene (reference sequence). CDR3 in amino acids: CATKRLDSSYEQYF. The CDR3 DNA sequence: TGTGCCACTAAGAGACTAGACAGCTCCTACGAGCAGTACTTC. The complete variable domain, with remaining parts taken from reference TRBV5-4 and TRBJ2-7, reads ETGVTQSPTHLIKTRGQQVTLRCSSQSGHNTVSWYQQALGQGPQFIFQYYREEENGRGNFPPRFSGLQFPNYSSELNVNALELDDSALYLCATKRLDSSYEQYFGPGTRLTVT.

In the case of this clonotype: A much more abundant neighbour one base away suggests this may be a read error. Given the absence of the conserved phenylalanine or tryptophan at the CDR3 end, a read error is likely. The gene calls are TRBV20-1 and TRBJ1-1, with 7 bases fitting TRBD1. Losses at the gene ends were 4 bases for V and 6 bases for J; bases not matched to a gene: 14. The CDR3 runs to 15 residues. From germline, CDR1 is DFQATT and CDR2 SNEGSKA (reference sequence). The CDR3 DNA follows: TGCAGTGCTATCAACAGTGAACAGGGGAGGCCTGAAGCTTTCTCT. It is translated as CSAINSEQGRPEAFS.

The chain carries TRBV7-9 and TRBJ1-5; D remains ambiguous. Trimming removed 6 bases from V and 5 bases from J, with 11 bases in between. The CDR3 extends over 13 amino acids. CDR1 SEHNR and CDR2 FQNEAQ come from the germline V gene (reference sequence). As DNA, the CDR3 is TGTGCCAGCAGGGCCACTGGGGATCAGCCCCAGCATTTT. It specifies CASRATGDQPQHF.

The rearrangement uses TRBV20-1 and TRBJ1-6; D gene ambiguous. Germline V gives CDR1 DFQATT, CDR2 SNEGSKA (reference sequence). There are 12 residues in the CDR3. V was pared by 0 bases and J by 9 bases, with 6 bases between. CDR3 in DNA: TGCAGTGCTAGAGATCGGGCTTCACCCCTCCACTTT. Its protein is CSARDRASPLHF.

The sample holds many counts of this clonotype. The chain recombines TRBV10-3 with TRBJ1-1, with 10 bases lining up with TRBD1. V lost 6 bases, J lost 6 bases, and 16 bases stayed unmatched. Germline values: CDR1 ENHRY, CDR2 SYGVKD. The CDR3 loop spans 17 amino acids. CDR3 protein: CAIRTFGGQGSEAEAFF. The DNA of the CDR3 is TGTGCCATCAGGACTTTTGGGGGACAGGGGAGTGAGGCTGAAGCTTTCTTT.

V is TRBV19 and J is TRBJ2-2; D gene ambiguous. The CDR3 consists of 14 residues. The ends were cut back, 5 bases at V and 3 bases at J, with 10 bases in the middle. Germline V CDR1 and CDR2: LNHDA, SQIVND (reference sequence). The CDR3 DNA is TGTGCCAGTAGTCCCCGGGTCTACACCGGGGAGCTGTTTTTT. Protein product: CASSPRVYTGELFF.

This clonotype occurred once. This could be a read error, since a much larger clone is one nucleotide away. The V gene is TRBV10-3, the J gene TRBJ2-2; D is perhaps TRBD1 (6 bases). Germline assignment: CDR1 ENHRY and CDR2 SYGVKD. The V and J ends lost 11 bases and 3 bases respectively, with 19 bases between them. The CDR3 is 15 residues long. The CDR3 DNA sequence: TGTGCCTCCCGTACACGGACAGCGGACACCGGGGAGCTGTTTTTT. It yields the protein CASRTRTADTGELFF.

This clonotype has a count of ten or more. V usage is TRBV12-3 or TRBV12-4 and J usage is TRBJ2-5, with a tentative D call TRBD2 (6 bases). V was pared by 6 bases and J by 8 bases, with 16 bases between. CDR3 length: 13 residues. CDR3 in amino acids: CASSQGKAGTQYF. The CDR3 DNA reads as TGTGCCAGCAGCCAAGGCAAGGCGGGAACCCAGTACTTC.

The chain carries TRBV7-2 and TRBJ1-2, with no clear D. Trimming left V 2 bases short and J 3 bases short, with 16 bases between. Per the germline V gene, CDR1 is SGHTA and CDR2 is FQGNSA. The length of the CDR3 is 16 residues. CDR3 sequence reads: CASSLSVTDTHYGYTF. CDR3 nucleotides: TGTGCCAGCAGCTTAAGTGTCACAGACACCCACTATGGCTACACCTTC.

This clonotype appeared many times. The rearrangement links TRBV19 to TRBJ1-2; the match to TRBD1 covers 8 bases. With V trimmed by 6 bases and J by 0 bases, 6 bases remained unmatched. Germline assignment: CDR1 LNHDA and CDR2 SQIVND (reference sequence). The CDR3 totals 15 residues. CDR3 amino acids: CASRVQGGPNYGYTF. DNA for the CDR3: TGTGCCAGTAGGGTACAGGGGGGACCTAACTATGGCTACACCTTC.

The genes are TRBV10-3 and TRBJ1-6; 7 nucleotides agree with TRBD1. Germline values: CDR1 ENHRY, CDR2 SYGVKD. V shed 9 bases, J shed 14 bases, and the junction held 10 bases outside the gene matches. The CDR3 totals 12 residues. CDR3 nucleotides: TGTGCCATAACAGGGGCGGAGGAGGCCCTCCACTTT. Its protein product is CAITGAEEALHF.

This clonotype came up a few times. This chain links TRBV12-3 or TRBV12-4 with TRBJ2-7, with D tentatively TRBD1 or TRBD2 (5 bases each). Trimming took 6 bases from V and 0 from J, leaving 18 bases between them. The CDR3 covers 16 residues. CDR3: CASSSYWGSSSYEQYF. Here the CDR3 DNA reads TGTGCCAGCAGCTCCTATTGGGGGAGTAGCTCCTACGAGCAGTACTTC.

This clonotype occurred many times. This rearrangement joins TRBV4-3 to TRBJ1-6, with 8 nucleotides matching TRBD1. Germline CDR1 reads LGHNA; CDR2 reads YSLEER. The length of the CDR3 is 14 residues. With V trimmed by 2 bases and J by 7 bases, 1 base remained unmatched. The CDR3 DNA sequence: TGCGCCAGCAGCCAATGGGACAGGAATTCACCCCTCCACTTT. Protein: CASSQWDRNSPLHF.

In this sample, this clonotype turned up many times. The J gene is TRBJ1-4, the V gene TRBV2; tentatively, D is TRBD1 (5 bases). The germline V and J ends were trimmed by 7 bases and 5 bases, with 11 bases remaining between them. Per the germline V gene, CDR1 is SNHLY and CDR2 is FYNNEI. CDR3 length: 13 residues. In DNA, the CDR3 is TGTGCCAGCATCGCGACAGCCAATGAAAAACTGTTTTTT. This sequence encodes CASIATANEKLFF.

The chain uses TRBV15 and TRBJ1-1; no clear D gene. The CDR3 totals 14 residues. CDR1 is LNHNV, CDR2 YYDKDF, per germline (reference sequence). The ends were cut back, 3 bases at V and 3 bases at J, with 11 bases in the middle. The CDR3 protein is CATSSFAPHTEAFF. The CDR3 coding sequence is TGTGCCACCAGCAGCTTCGCTCCACACACTGAAGCTTTCTTT.

Comment on this clonotype: This clone may be a read error of a much larger clone one base away. The chain has TRBV5-5 and TRBJ1-6; D may be TRBD1 (6 bases). The CDR3 has 15 amino acids. Germline V gives CDR1 SGHKS, CDR2 YYEKEE (reference sequence). The CDR3 sequence is CAGSFGRPGDSPLHF. DNA of the CDR3: TGTGCCGGCAGCTTCGGTCGCCCAGGGGACTCACCCCTCCACTTT.

The chain combines TRBV7-9 with TRBJ1-5; TRBD1 matches 7 bases. The V gene's germline CDR1 is SEHNR and CDR2 FQNEAQ (reference sequence). The CDR3 sequence is 15 residues long. The V and J ends lost 4 bases and 11 bases, in that order; junction bases with no gene match: 14. CDR3 sequence (DNA): TGTGCCAGCAGCTCGAAAACAGGGGCGGGGGAGACCCAGCATTTT. Protein sequence: CASSSKTGAGETQHF.